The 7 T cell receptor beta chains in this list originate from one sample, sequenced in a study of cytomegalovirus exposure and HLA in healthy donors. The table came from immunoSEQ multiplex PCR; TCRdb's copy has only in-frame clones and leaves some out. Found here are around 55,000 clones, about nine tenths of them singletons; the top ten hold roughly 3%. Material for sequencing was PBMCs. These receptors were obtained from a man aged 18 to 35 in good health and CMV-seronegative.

The CDR3 coding sequence is TGTGCCAGCAGTTTATCAGGGACAGTTCCACCCTATGGCTACACCTTC. It codes for CASSLSGTVPPYGYTF. The chain recombines TRBV27 with TRBJ1-2, with 7 nucleotides matching TRBD1. V shed 0 bases and J 4 bases; nucleotides not matched to a gene: 8. The CDR3 loop spans 16 amino acids. CDR1 is MNHEY and CDR2 is SMNVEV in the germline V gene (reference sequence).

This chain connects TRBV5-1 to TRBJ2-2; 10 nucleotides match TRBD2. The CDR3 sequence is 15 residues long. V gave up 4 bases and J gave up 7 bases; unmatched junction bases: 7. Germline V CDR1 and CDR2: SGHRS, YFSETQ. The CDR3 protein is CASSGASGRSGELFF. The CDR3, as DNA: TGCGCCAGCAGCGGGGCTAGCGGGAGAAGCGGGGAGCTGTTTTTT.

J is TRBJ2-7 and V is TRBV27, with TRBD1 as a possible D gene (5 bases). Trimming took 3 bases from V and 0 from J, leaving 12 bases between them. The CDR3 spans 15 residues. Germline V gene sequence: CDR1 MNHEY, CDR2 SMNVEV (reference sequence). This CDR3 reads CASSLWATASYEQYF. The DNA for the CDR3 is TGTGCCAGCAGTTTGTGGGCGACAGCCTCCTACGAGCAGTACTTC.

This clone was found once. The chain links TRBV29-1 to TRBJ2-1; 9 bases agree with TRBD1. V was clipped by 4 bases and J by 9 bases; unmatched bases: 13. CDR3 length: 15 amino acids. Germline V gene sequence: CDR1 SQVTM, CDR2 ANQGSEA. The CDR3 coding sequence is TGCAGCGTTGGGGCAAGGACAGGGGTGGCCGGTGAGCAGTTCTTC. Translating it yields CSVGARTGVAGEQFF.

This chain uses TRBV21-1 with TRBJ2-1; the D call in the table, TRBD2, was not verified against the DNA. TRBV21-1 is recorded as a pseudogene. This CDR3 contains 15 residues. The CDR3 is CASFVERISYNEQFF. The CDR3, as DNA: TGTGCCAGCTTCGTGGAGCGGATATCCTACAATGAGCAGTTCTTC.

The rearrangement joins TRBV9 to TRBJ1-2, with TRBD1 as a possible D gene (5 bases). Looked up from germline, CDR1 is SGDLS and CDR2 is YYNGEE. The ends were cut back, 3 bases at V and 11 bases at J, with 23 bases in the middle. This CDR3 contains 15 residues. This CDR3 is CASSETPGRSVGYTF. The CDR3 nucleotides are TGTGCCAGCAGCGAGACCCCAGGGCGGTCAGTAGGGTACACCTTC.

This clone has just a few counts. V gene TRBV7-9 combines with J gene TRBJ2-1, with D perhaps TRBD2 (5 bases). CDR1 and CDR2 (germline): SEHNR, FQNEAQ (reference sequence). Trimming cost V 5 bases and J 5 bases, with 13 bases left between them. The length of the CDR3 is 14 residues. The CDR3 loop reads CASSPITRNNEQFF. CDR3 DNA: TGTGCCAGCAGCCCGATAACTAGAAACAATGAGCAGTTCTTC.